This passage covers 21 T cell receptor beta chains from one sample sequenced in a study of human T cells and chemical hapten exposure. TCRdb reprocessed the 5' RACE reads with MiXCR, giving one entry per CDR3 protein. The sample includes around 100,000 distinct CDR3 sequences, approximately 19% of them seen just once. Unfractionated whole blood served as the source for total RNA extraction. All receptors derive from a human donor in good health.

The rearrangement links TRBV29-1 to TRBJ2-3, with TRBD1 matching 9 bases. The germline gives CDR1 SQVTM, CDR2 ANQGSEA. The CDR3 contains 14 residues. The V gene end was trimmed by 6 bases and the J gene end by 3 bases; junction bases not matched to a gene: 7. CDR3 sequence reads: CSVAGTGKTDTQYF. CDR3 coding DNA: TGCAGCGTCGCCGGGACAGGGAAGACAGATACGCAGTATTTT.

The chain is built from TRBV27 and TRBJ2-3; 7 bases are a match to TRBD2. Losses at the gene ends were 8 bases for V and 5 bases for J; bases not matched to a gene: 13. Germline CDR1 is MNHEY and CDR2 is SMNVEV (reference sequence). The CDR3 spans 15 residues. CDR3 sequence (DNA): TGTGCCAGCGGGGGGGTCTCGCACTGGGGAGATACGCAGTATTTT. This codes for CASGGVSHWGDTQYF.

Only a few counts were recorded for this clonotype. The V and J genes are TRBV11-2 and TRBJ2-3; 7 bases align to TRBD2. Per the germline V gene, CDR1 is SGHAT and CDR2 is FQNNGV. This CDR3 is 15 amino acids long. After removal of 1 base from V and 2 bases from J, the junction contained 3 bases not matched to a gene. CDR3 nucleotides: TGTGCCAGCAGCTTAGGAGCGGGATTCACAGATACGCAGTATTTT. Its translation: CASSLGAGFTDTQYF.

This clonotype was seen a handful of times. V gene TRBV12-3 or TRBV12-4 combines with J gene TRBJ2-7, with D unresolved. The CDR3 is 13 amino acids. V was cut by 6 bases and J by 5 bases, with 14 bases left in between. The CDR3 DNA sequence: TGTGCCAGCAGCAGAACGGTTAGTCACGAGCAGTACTTC. It yields the protein CASSRTVSHEQYF.

This clonotype has only a few counts. CDR3 sequence: CASRGTHRQVPLHF. DNA of the CDR3: TGTGCCAGCAGAGGTACTCACCGACAAGTACCCCTCCACTTT. The chain couples TRBV27 to TRBJ1-6; D remains unclear. The CDR3 covers 14 residues. V lost 6 bases and J 12 bases, leaving 18 bases between the germline ends. The germline gives CDR1 MNHEY, CDR2 SMNVEV (reference sequence).

This clonotype has just a few counts. This chain uses TRBV27 with TRBJ2-7; 9 nucleotides align to TRBD1. Germline CDR1 reads MNHEY; CDR2 reads SMNVEV (reference sequence). Losses at the gene ends were 5 bases for V and 6 bases for J; bases not matched to a gene: 5. The CDR3 loop spans 13 amino acids. In DNA, the CDR3 is TGTGCCAGCAGTGCGGGACAGGGAGGCGAGCAGTACTTC. Amino acid sequence: CASSAGQGGEQYF.

This clonotype has more than one count but fewer than ten. The chain combines TRBV16 with TRBJ1-1; tentatively, D is TRBD1 (5 bases). The CDR3 consists of 13 residues. V lost 6 bases, J lost 1 base, and 9 bases lay in between. Germline CDR1 reads KGHSY; CDR2 reads FQNENV. DNA for the CDR3: TGTGCCAGCAGTAAGACAGCGAACACTGAAGCTTTCTTT. Translated, it gives CASSKTANTEAFF.

The chain has TRBV12-3 or TRBV12-4 and TRBJ2-2; tentative D call: TRBD2 (5 bases). Trimming stripped 3 bases from V and 5 bases from J, with 19 bases between. The CDR3 loop spans 17 amino acids. The CDR3 nucleotides read TGTGCCAGCAGTTTGGGCATTGGCGGGCGAGGGACCGGGGAGCTGTTTTTT. This encodes CASSLGIGGRGTGELFF.

There are a few counts of this clonotype. CDR3 sequence: CASSPGGTGGTEAFF. The CDR3, as DNA: TGCGCCAGCAGCCCGGGGGGGACAGGGGGCACTGAAGCTTTCTTT. The gene calls are TRBV5-1 and TRBJ1-1, with TRBD1 matching over 11 bases. The V gene's germline CDR1 is SGHRS and CDR2 YFSETQ. V trimming: 4 bases; J trimming: 4 bases; junction bases outside the gene matches: 6. This CDR3 has 15 amino acids.

This chain links TRBV28 with TRBJ1-5; weak D call: TRBD1 (5 bases). V lost 10 bases to trimming and J lost 2 bases, with 15 bases between them. Germline V gene data show CDR1 as MDHEN and CDR2 as SYDVKM. The CDR3 loop spans 14 amino acids. The CDR3 DNA sequence: TGTGCCACATGCTCGGGGGTGGGCAATCAGCCCCAGCATTTT. Translation gives CATCSGVGNQPQHF.

The CDR3 is CASSLDPGDYEQYF. CDR3 nucleotide sequence: TGTGCCAGCAGCTTGGATCCAGGGGACTACGAGCAGTACTTC. V and J are TRBV5-4 and TRBJ2-7; a weak D match, TRBD1 (6 bases). The CDR3 has 14 residues. V lost 0 bases and J 3 bases, leaving 10 bases between the germline ends. CDR1 and CDR2 from the germline V gene are SGHNT and YYREEE (reference sequence).

The chain has TRBV4-1 and TRBJ1-5, with 11 bases lining up with TRBD1. This CDR3 has 17 amino acids. The J segment lost 6 bases and the V segment lost 4 bases, leaving 11 bases of the junction unmatched. Germline loops: CDR1 MGHRA, CDR2 YSYEKL. CDR3 sequence reads: CASSRRLGQGAIQPQHF. The CDR3 nucleotides are TGCGCCAGCAGCCGGCGTCTTGGACAGGGGGCGATTCAGCCCCAGCATTTT.

In this sample, this clonotype turned up a few times. Here the CDR3 DNA reads TGTGCCAGCACCATGGGCCAGAGCAATCAGCCCCAGCATTTT. This gives the protein CASTMGQSNQPQHF. The chain couples TRBV12-3 or TRBV12-4 to TRBJ1-5; the D is unclear. The CDR3 length is 14 residues. The V end was cut by 7 bases, the J end by 1 base, with 11 bases between.

This chain joins TRBV10-3 and TRBJ1-1; D ambiguous. The CDR3 loop spans 12 amino acids. Per the germline V gene, CDR1 is ENHRY and CDR2 is SYGVKD. Trimming removed 1 base from V and 4 bases from J, with 4 bases in between. This CDR3 is CAISEWGTEAFF. For the CDR3, the DNA is TGTGCCATCAGTGAGTGGGGCACTGAAGCTTTCTTT.

This clonotype was picked up many times. The V and J genes are TRBV14 and TRBJ1-1; possible D gene TRBD1, 6 bases. Trimming left V 1 base short and J 0 bases short, with 12 bases between. The CDR3 has 16 residues. CDR1 and CDR2 (germline): SGHDN, FVKESK. CDR3 DNA sequence: TGTGCCAGCAGCCAAGTGGGGGGGCTGATGAACACTGAAGCTTTCTTT. It codes for CASSQVGGLMNTEAFF.

V and J are TRBV6-6 and TRBJ2-1; 9 bases match TRBD1. The trim removed 6 bases at V and 8 bases at J, leaving 11 bases unmatched. The CDR3 length is 15 residues. CDR1 and CDR2 from the germline V gene are MNHNY and SVGAGI (reference sequence). The CDR3: CASREQGANFHEQFF. As DNA, the CDR3 is TGTGCCAGCAGAGAACAGGGGGCGAATTTCCATGAGCAGTTCTTC.

This clonotype was observed at least ten times. The chain is built from TRBV12-3 or TRBV12-4 and TRBJ1-2; D may be TRBD1 (5 bases). The length of the CDR3 is 13 residues. V was shortened by 1 base and J by 3 bases, with 6 bases between the two germline ends. CDR3 amino acids: CASSLETDYGYTF. In DNA, the CDR3 is TGTGCCAGCAGTTTAGAGACAGACTATGGCTACACCTTC.

The V gene is TRBV2, the J gene TRBJ2-1, with D tentatively TRBD2 (5 bases). The V gene lost 1 base and the J gene lost 12 bases, with 16 bases spanning the gap. CDR3 length: 14 residues. In germline, CDR1 is SNHLY, CDR2 FYNNEI. The CDR3 DNA reads TGTGCCAGCAGTGAAGTTGATCTAGGAGGAGGGCAGTTCTTC. It encodes CASSEVDLGGGQFF.

The CDR3: CASSALPGLTFSEAFF. The CDR3 DNA is TGTGCCAGCAGTGCTCTTCCAGGTCTAACGTTCTCGGAAGCTTTCTTT. The chain uses TRBV6-4 and TRBJ1-1; no firm D call. The CDR3 runs to 16 residues. Germline V gene data show CDR1 as MRHNA and CDR2 as SNTAGT. V lost 4 bases and J lost 8, with 23 bases in between.

This clonotype showed up just a few times. The V gene is TRBV7-9, the J gene TRBJ2-3, with TRBD2 as a possible D gene (6 bases). V was trimmed by 5 bases and J by 2 bases, leaving 14 bases between them. Germline values: CDR1 SEHNR, CDR2 FQNEAQ (reference sequence). CDR3 length: 15 amino acids. Here the CDR3 DNA reads TGTGCCAGCAGCCAATGGGACTTATACACAGATACGCAGTATTTT. It encodes CASSQWDLYTDTQYF.

The chain uses TRBV6-2 or TRBV6-3 and TRBJ2-1; D gene unclear. The CDR3 totals 13 residues. Per the germline V gene, CDR1 is MNHEY and CDR2 is SVGEGT. Trimming took off 4 bases at V and 13 bases at J, with 17 bases between the two ends. Here the CDR3 DNA reads TGTGCCAGCAGTTCTCTGCCACACGAACACCAGTTCTTC. This gives the protein CASSSLPHEHQFF.